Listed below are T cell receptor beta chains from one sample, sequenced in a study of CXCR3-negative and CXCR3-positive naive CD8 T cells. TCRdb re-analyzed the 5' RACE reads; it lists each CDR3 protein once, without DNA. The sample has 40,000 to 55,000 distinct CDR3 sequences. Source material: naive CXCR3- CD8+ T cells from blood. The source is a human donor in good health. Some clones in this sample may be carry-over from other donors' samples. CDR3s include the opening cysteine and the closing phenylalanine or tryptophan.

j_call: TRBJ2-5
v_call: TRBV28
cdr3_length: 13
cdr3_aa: CASSPRTQETQYF

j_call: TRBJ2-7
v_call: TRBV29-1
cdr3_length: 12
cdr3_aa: CSVEDYQYEQYF

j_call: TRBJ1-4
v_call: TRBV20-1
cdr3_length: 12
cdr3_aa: CSAREVEEKLFF

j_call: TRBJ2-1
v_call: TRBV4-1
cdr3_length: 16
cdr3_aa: CASSLYPGQGQNEQFF

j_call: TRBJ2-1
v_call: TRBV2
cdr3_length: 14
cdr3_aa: CASRDSSSYNEQFF

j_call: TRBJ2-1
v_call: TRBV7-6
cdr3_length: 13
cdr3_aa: CASSYQPYNEQFF

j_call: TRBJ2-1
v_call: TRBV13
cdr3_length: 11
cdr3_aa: CASSPREEQFF

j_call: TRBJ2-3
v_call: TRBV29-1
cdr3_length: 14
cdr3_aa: CSVQIAGSTDTQYF

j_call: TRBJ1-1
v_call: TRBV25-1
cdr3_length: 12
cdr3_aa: CASSEGGTEAFF

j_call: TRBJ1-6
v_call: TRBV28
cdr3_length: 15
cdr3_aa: CASSFSGTVASPLHF

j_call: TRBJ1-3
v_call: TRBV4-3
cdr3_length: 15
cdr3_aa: CASSQDRQSGNTIYF

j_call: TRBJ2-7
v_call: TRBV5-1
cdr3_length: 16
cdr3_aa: CASSLGQRESGYEQYF

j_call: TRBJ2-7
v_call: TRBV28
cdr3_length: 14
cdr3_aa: CASSTGGEWYEQYF

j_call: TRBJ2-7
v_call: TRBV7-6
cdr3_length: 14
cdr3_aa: CASSLDPGTYEQYF

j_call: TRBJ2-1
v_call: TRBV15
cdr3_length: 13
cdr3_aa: CATSRGLGDEQFF

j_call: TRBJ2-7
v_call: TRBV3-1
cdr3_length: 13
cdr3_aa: CASSPRGPYEQYF

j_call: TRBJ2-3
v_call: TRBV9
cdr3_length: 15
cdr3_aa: CASSVAPASTDTQYF

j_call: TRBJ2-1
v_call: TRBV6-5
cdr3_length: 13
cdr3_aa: CASGSLSYNEQFF

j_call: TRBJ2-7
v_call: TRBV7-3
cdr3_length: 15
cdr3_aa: CASSLSSGSLYEQYF

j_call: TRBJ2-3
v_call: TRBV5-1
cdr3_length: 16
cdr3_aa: CASSLADGSFTDTQYF

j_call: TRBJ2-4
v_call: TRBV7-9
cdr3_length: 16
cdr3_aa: CASSLGQVPRGTIQYF

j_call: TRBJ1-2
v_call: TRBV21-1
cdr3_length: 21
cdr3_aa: CASSKAPPGAGHQPFNYGYTF

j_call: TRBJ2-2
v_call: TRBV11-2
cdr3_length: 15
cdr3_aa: CASSFQGGGPRELFF

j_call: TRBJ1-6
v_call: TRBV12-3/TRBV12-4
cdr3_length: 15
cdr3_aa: CASSPVGPYNSPLHF

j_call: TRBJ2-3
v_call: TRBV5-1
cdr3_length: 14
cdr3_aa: CASSLGWVTDTQYF

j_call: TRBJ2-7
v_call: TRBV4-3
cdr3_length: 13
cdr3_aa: CASSPGTRAEQYF

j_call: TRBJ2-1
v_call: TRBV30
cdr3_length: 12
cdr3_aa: CAWGLWDNEQFF

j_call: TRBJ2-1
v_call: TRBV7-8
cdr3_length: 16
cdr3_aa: CASSLGATGSYNEQFF

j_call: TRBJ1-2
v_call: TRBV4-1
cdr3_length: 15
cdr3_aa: CASSQEGTDDGGYTF

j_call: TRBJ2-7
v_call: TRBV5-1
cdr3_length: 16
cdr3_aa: CASSLETGLGPYEQYF

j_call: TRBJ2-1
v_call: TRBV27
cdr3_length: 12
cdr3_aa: CASSPRGLEQFF

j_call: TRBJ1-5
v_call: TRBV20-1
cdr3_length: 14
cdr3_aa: CSARGVLSNQPQHF

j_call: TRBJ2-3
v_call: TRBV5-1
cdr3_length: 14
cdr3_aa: CASSSSGIGDTQYF